This T cell receptor (beta chain) was profiled in a study of siplizumab effects on memory and regulatory T cells. Trimming left V 7 bases short and J 7 bases short, with 10 bases between. CDR1 is SNHLY, CDR2 FYNNEI, per germline. There are 11 residues in the CDR3. TCRdb keeps only in-frame clones here, not all; method: immunoSEQ multiplex PCR. The repertoire holds about 91,000 clones, with 93% as singletons. This clone was counted between two and nine times. The antigen remains undetermined. Broader study findings: The study did not confirm that proliferating Tregs from siplizumab cultures were suppressive.

Material: CD8+ T cells sorted from blood. The TCR was taken from a human donor in good health. This chain uses TRBV2 with TRBJ1-1; no clear D gene. In nucleotides, the CDR3 is TGTGCCAGCATGGGGATCCATGAAGCTTTCTTT. Translation gives CASMGIHEAFF.